The sample holds one count of the clone carrying this T cell receptor beta chain. Antigen specificity is unknown. Sequencing was performed with immunoSEQ multiplex PCR; in TCRdb, only in-frame clones are kept and a portion is missing. This sample has about 140,000 clones; about 93% occur once, and the top ten carry 1.5% to 1.9%. This specimen comes from a study of CD4+ T cells in melanoma. Germline CDR1 reads SGHRS; CDR2 reads YFSETQ. The CDR3 runs 13 residues. The germline V and J ends were trimmed by 0 bases and 8 bases, with 8 bases remaining between them. General study results and limits: A reported correlation linked neoantigen-specific CD4+ T cells to CD8+, macrophage and B cell function. Diverse differentiation states were reported for melanoma neoantigen-specific CD4+ T cells.

This clonotype was obtained from a human donor with melanoma. This chain links TRBV5-1 with TRBJ1-4; unclear D gene. DNA for the CDR3: TGCGCCAGCAGCTTGGAAGGGAGGGAAAAACTGTTTTTT. The encoded protein is CASSLEGREKLFF.